This T cell receptor (beta chain) was obtained from a study of cytomegalovirus exposure and HLA in healthy donors. The study, taken as a whole, reports: HLA restriction was apparent for most CMV-associated TCR beta chains in a later analysis.

A note on this clone: Its antigen is unknown.

The length of the CDR3 is 13 residues. Germline V gene lookup returns CDR1 MNHEY and CDR2 SVGAGI. Trimming shortened V by 8 bases and J by 2 bases, and 10 bases separated the two germline ends. 13 Jbeta primers and 60 Vbeta primers were used for the PCR. Sequenced by immunoSEQ multiplex PCR; TCRdb stores in-frame clones only, minus some. The data show a few hundred thousand clones, with around 77% seen just once and 2.9% held by the top ten. Input material: PBMCs. The origin of this receptor is a woman in her 30s in good health and CMV-seronegative. The chain employs TRBV6-5 and TRBJ1-3; D is perhaps TRBD1 (5 bases). Here the CDR3 DNA reads TGTGCCAGCTATAAGACAGCTGGAAACACCATATATTTT. Protein: CASYKTAGNTIYF.